The 10 T cell receptor beta chains listed next were all sequenced from one sample in a study of blood T cell repertoires in COVID-19 (dated by TCRdb to between 2020 and 2021). Library generation was performed with the immunoSEQ multiplex PCR assay. TCRdb carries this immuneACCESS record with in-frame sequences only. Its versions omit some clonotypes, under half of them owing to an unresolved V gene in the studies checked, with the rest unexplained. Counted in this sample were about 180,000 clones; 70% to 85% of them appeared once. Roughly 6.3% of the sample comes from the top ten. Sequencing was carried out using peripheral blood. The origin of the receptors is a human donor in a cohort sampled during active COVID-19.

V usage is TRBV27 and J usage is TRBJ1-1; 11 bases map to TRBD1. V gave up 3 bases and J gave up 7 bases; unmatched junction bases: 4. Germline CDR1 MNHEY, CDR2 SMNVEV (reference sequence). The CDR3 runs 14 residues. The CDR3 sequence is CASSFLGQGDEAFF. The CDR3 DNA sequence: TGTGCCAGCAGTTTCTTGGGACAGGGGGATGAAGCTTTCTTT.

The V gene is TRBV5-1, the J gene TRBJ2-1; TRBD1 matches at 7 bases. Germline CDR1 and CDR2: SGHRS and YFSETQ. Unmatched junction bases numbered 13, after V lost 7 bases and J lost 6 bases. The CDR3 has 15 amino acids. CDR3 nucleotides: TGCGCCAGCGGATCCAGGGACAGCCCCGCCAATGAGCAGTTCTTC. Its translation: CASGSRDSPANEQFF.

This rearrangement joins TRBV9 to TRBJ1-1; tentative D call: TRBD1 (6 bases). Germline assignment: CDR1 SGDLS and CDR2 YYNGEE. CDR3 length equals 15 residues. V gave up 2 bases and J gave up 5 bases, with 16 bases separating them. The CDR3 reads CASSVKAGVKTEAFF. As DNA, the CDR3 is TGTGCCAGCAGCGTCAAGGCAGGGGTAAAGACTGAAGCTTTCTTT.

The V call is TRBV6-6, the J call TRBJ1-1; TRBD1 is a possible D gene (6 bases). Germline assignment: CDR1 MNHNY and CDR2 SVGAGI (reference sequence). This CDR3 has 13 residues. V lost 6 bases and J 6 bases, leaving 14 bases between the germline ends. In nucleotides, the CDR3 is TGTGCCAGCAGAAGGACAGTCGGGGCTGAAGCTTTCTTT. Its protein is CASRRTVGAEAFF.

This clone was recorded only once. The V call is TRBV28, the J call TRBJ1-6; 10 bases align to TRBD1. J gave up 10 bases and V 6 bases, and 9 bases lay outside the gene matches. CDR1 and CDR2 (germline): MDHEN, SYDVKM. The CDR3 is 15 residues long. CDR3 DNA: TGTGCCAGCAGCCCGCCGGGACAGGGGAGCTCACCCCTCCACTTT. Encoded protein: CASSPPGQGSSPLHF.

In regard to this clone: This CDR3 is also generated by other DNA sequences in the sample. J is TRBJ2-7 and V is TRBV6-5; D gene unclear. Germline V gene data show CDR1 as MNHEY and CDR2 as SVGAGI. The CDR3 sequence is 13 residues long. Between the trimmed V and J ends, which lost 0 bases and 4 bases, there was a span of 7 bases. Here the CDR3 DNA reads TGTGCCAGCAGTTACTCGACTGGGTACGAGCAGTACTTC. Protein sequence: CASSYSTGYEQYF.

This clone was detected a few times. The J gene is TRBJ2-7, the V gene TRBV11-2; D might be TRBD2 (5 bases). The CDR3 is 14 amino acids. V was trimmed by 5 bases and J by 1 base, leaving 12 bases between them. CDR1 and CDR2 (germline): SGHAT, FQNNGV. The CDR3, as DNA: TGTGCCAGCAGCGAGGGTCTTTTATCCTACGAGCAGTACTTC. This sequence encodes CASSEGLLSYEQYF.

The chain is built from TRBV18 and TRBJ2-6; 9 bases line up with TRBD1. In germline, CDR1 is KGHSH, CDR2 LQKENI. The length of the CDR3 is 17 residues. The ends lost 3 bases at V and 0 bases at J; junction bases unmatched: 3. CDR3: CASSPKQGASGANVLTF. The CDR3 nucleotides read TGTGCCAGCTCACCTAAACAGGGGGCCTCTGGGGCCAACGTCCTGACTTTC.

The chain combines TRBV6-1 with TRBJ2-5, with a possible D match to TRBD2 (6 bases). This CDR3 is built from 15 residues. The V end was cut by 0 bases, the J end by 5 bases, with 13 bases between. The germline CDR1 and CDR2 sequences are MNHNS and SASEGT. The CDR3 region is CASSEAAIGGETQYF. The CDR3, as DNA: TGTGCCAGCAGTGAAGCCGCTATCGGAGGGGAGACCCAGTACTTC.

The chain employs TRBV5-1 and TRBJ1-2; D may be TRBD1 (5 bases). V lost 1 base and J lost 0, with 7 bases in between. CDR1 is SGHRS and CDR2 is YFSETQ in the germline V gene. The length of the CDR3 is 14 residues. CDR3 DNA: TGCGCCAGCAGCTTGTACAGGCCTAACTATGGCTACACCTTC. It translates to CASSLYRPNYGYTF.